These 27 T cell receptor beta chains were all obtained from the same sample, sequenced in a study of graft-versus-host responses after intestinal transplantation (dated by TCRdb to the early 2020s). Library prep was done by the immunoSEQ multiplex PCR assay. TCRdb obtained this table from immuneACCESS and retained in-frame rearrangements with V and J assigned. These tables miss some clones; where compared with another copy, unresolved V genes account for less than half of the shortfall, and the remainder is unexplained. The sample has over 40,000 clones on record, roughly 93% of them singletons. The ten largest clones represent about 5.5% of the sample. The starting material was PBMCs, obtained about 790 days after a first intestinal transplant, on the day of a second. The source is a human patient who received an intestinal transplant, so some T cells may come from the graft donor.

V usage is TRBV11-2 and J usage is TRBJ1-1, with a possible D match to TRBD1 (5 bases). In germline, CDR1 is SGHAT, CDR2 FQNNGV. The CDR3 consists of 12 residues. Trimming took 5 bases from V and 7 from J, leaving 11 bases between them. CDR3 in DNA: TGTGCCAGCAGCACGCAGGGAAATGAAGCTTTCTTT. Protein product: CASSTQGNEAFF.

The chain is built from TRBV5-1 and TRBJ2-3; a weak D match, TRBD2 (7 bases). Trimming left V 1 base short and J 2 bases short, with 14 bases between. CDR1 SGHRS and CDR2 YFSETQ come from the germline V gene. The CDR3 sequence is 16 residues long. The CDR3 sequence: CASSLRGREYTDTQYF. CDR3 coding DNA: TGCGCCAGCAGCTTGAGGGGGAGGGAATACACAGATACGCAGTATTTT.

The V call is TRBV7-3, the J call TRBJ2-1, with TRBD2 matching over 8 bases. This CDR3 contains 16 residues. The junction had 7 bases not matched to a gene; V was cut back by 6 bases and J by 0 bases. CDR1 is SGHTA and CDR2 is FQGTGA in the germline V gene. The CDR3 loop is CASSPIAGSSYNEQFF. The CDR3 bases are TGTGCCAGCAGTCCAATAGCGGGAAGCTCCTACAATGAGCAGTTCTTC.

The J gene is TRBJ2-6, the V gene TRBV19; D is unresolved. CDR1 is LNHDA and CDR2 is SQIVND in the germline V gene (reference sequence). Trimming took off 7 bases at V and 0 bases at J, with 16 bases between the two ends. The CDR3 length is 17 residues. The CDR3 DNA is TGTGCCAGTACAGTAATGGGTTTTAGCTCTGGGGCCAACGTCCTGACTTTC. Translated, it gives CASTVMGFSSGANVLTF.

This chain links TRBV6-5 with TRBJ2-1, with 9 bases that match TRBD2. V shed 0 bases, J shed 8 bases, and the junction held 5 bases outside the gene matches. This CDR3 comprises 15 residues. The germline V gene has CDR1 MNHEY and CDR2 SVGAGI. CDR3 coding DNA: TGTGCCAGCAGTTACTCTAGCGGGGGTCGCTATGAGCAGTTCTTC. Protein: CASSYSSGGRYEQFF.

The chain is built from TRBV5-1 and TRBJ1-2; tentatively, D is TRBD1 (5 bases). V lost 0 bases, J lost 0 bases, and 12 bases lay in between. From germline, CDR1 is SGHRS and CDR2 YFSETQ. The CDR3 extends over 16 amino acids. CDR3 in DNA: TGCGCCAGCAGCTTGGTAAGGACATCAGCTAACTATGGCTACACCTTC. Translated, it gives CASSLVRTSANYGYTF.

This sequence joins TRBV5-1 and TRBJ1-2; TRBD1 is a possible D gene (5 bases). This CDR3 has 12 residues. Between the trimmed V and J ends, which lost 4 bases and 7 bases, there was a span of 11 bases. The V gene's germline CDR1 is SGHRS and CDR2 YFSETQ. CDR3 loop: CASSPDKTGYTF. As DNA, the CDR3 is TGCGCCAGCAGCCCGGACAAGACTGGCTACACCTTC.

V is TRBV6-5 and J is TRBJ1-5, with D perhaps matching TRBD1 (5 bases). Germline CDR1 reads MNHEY; CDR2 reads SVGAGI. V was trimmed by 2 bases and J by 5 bases, leaving 7 bases between them. This CDR3 has 13 amino acids. Here the CDR3 reads CASSYVGDQPQHF. The CDR3 nucleotides read TGTGCCAGCAGTTACGTGGGGGATCAGCCCCAGCATTTT.

With respect to this clone: This same CDR3 is encoded by further DNA sequences in the sample. V and J are TRBV7-3 and TRBJ2-2, with D unclear. Germline V gene data show CDR1 as SGHTA and CDR2 as FQGTGA. V was clipped by 5 bases and J by 2 bases, with 3 bases between them. The CDR3 loop spans 12 amino acids. Written as DNA, the CDR3 is TGTGCCAGCAGCCCAAACACCGGGGAGCTGTTTTTT. Translated, it gives CASSPNTGELFF. The full variable domain, in which reference TRBV7-3 and TRBJ2-2 provide the parts outside the CDR3, is GAGVSQTPSNKVTEKGKYVELRCDPISGHTALYWYRQSLGQGPEFLIYFQGTGAADDSGLPNDRFFAVRPEGSVSTLKIQRTERGDSAVYLCASSPNTGELFFGEGSRLTVL.

The V call is TRBV10-1, the J call TRBJ2-1; TRBD2 aligns across 9 bases. The CDR3 has 16 amino acids. J lost 4 bases, V lost 0 bases, and 4 bases had no gene match. Germline lookup yields CDR1 WNHNN and CDR2 SYGVQD (reference sequence). CDR3 protein: CASSESTSGKYNEQFF. The CDR3 nucleotides are TGCGCCAGCAGTGAGTCGACTAGCGGAAAGTACAATGAGCAGTTCTTC.

V gene TRBV5-6 combines with J gene TRBJ2-1; D is ambiguous. The CDR3 runs 15 residues. From germline, CDR1 is SGHDT and CDR2 YYEEEE. With 2 bases removed from V and 0 bases from J, the gap between germline ends came to 9 bases. CDR3 sequence (DNA): TGTGCCAGCAGCTTTATCGGAAGCTCCTACAATGAGCAGTTCTTC. Its translation: CASSFIGSSYNEQFF.

V gene TRBV9 combines with J gene TRBJ1-2, with D possibly matching TRBD1 (5 bases). Trimming cost V 3 bases and J 4 bases, with 19 bases left between them. The CDR3 spans 16 residues. Germline lookup yields CDR1 SGDLS and CDR2 YYNGEE. The DNA of the CDR3 is TGTGCCAGCAGCGAGGAGACGACAGTCTTGGGCTATGGCTACACCTTC. Its translation: CASSEETTVLGYGYTF.

V usage is TRBV6-5 and J usage is TRBJ1-5, with D uncertain. V dropped 4 bases and J dropped 5 bases, with 9 bases sitting between them. CDR1 MNHEY and CDR2 SVGAGI come from the germline V gene. CDR3 length: 13 residues. The CDR3 sequence: CASSLVQYQPQHF. As DNA, the CDR3 is TGTGCCAGCAGTTTAGTCCAATATCAGCCCCAGCATTTT.

The chain joins TRBV6-5 to TRBJ2-5, with TRBD1 identical over 7 bases. V was pared by 1 base and J by 4 bases, with 9 bases of the junction left unmatched. From germline, CDR1 is MNHEY and CDR2 SVGAGI. This CDR3 contains 16 residues. The DNA for the CDR3 is TGTGCCAGCAGTTACTTCCCAAGACAGGGCGGAGAGACCCAGTACTTC. Encoded protein: CASSYFPRQGGETQYF.

The J gene is TRBJ2-7, the V gene TRBV9, with 8 bases identical to TRBD2. The CDR3 runs 16 residues. V lost 0 bases to trimming and J lost 6 bases; unmatched junction nucleotides: 11. From germline, CDR1 is SGDLS and CDR2 YYNGEE. The CDR3 DNA reads TGTGCCAGCAGCGTAGAGCCGGGACTAGTTACCGGCGAGCAGTACTTC. Translation: CASSVEPGLVTGEQYF. The complete variable domain, with remaining parts taken from reference TRBV9 and TRBJ2-7, reads DSGVTQTPKHLITATGQRVTLRCSPRSGDLSVYWYQQSLDQGLQFLIQYYNGEERAKGNILERFSAQQFPDLHSELNLSSLELGDSALYFCASSVEPGLVTGEQYFGPGTRLTVT.

The chain combines TRBV6-1 with TRBJ2-5; 10 bases match TRBD2. CDR3 length: 16 residues. The germline V gene encodes CDR1 MNHNS and CDR2 SASEGT. J gave up 7 bases and V 1 base, and 9 bases lay outside the gene matches. CDR3 nucleotides: TGTGCCAGCAGTGAAGGGTTTAGCGGGGGGCAGGGGACCCAGTACTTC. It yields the protein CASSEGFSGGQGTQYF.

This chain connects TRBV5-1 to TRBJ2-3; 10 bases line up with TRBD2. Trimming cost V 2 bases and J 5 bases; bases outside gene matches: 5. CDR3 length: 15 residues. The germline V gene has CDR1 SGHRS and CDR2 YFSETQ. The CDR3 sequence is CASSLAGGPGDTQYF. CDR3 nucleotides: TGCGCCAGCAGCTTAGCGGGAGGGCCGGGAGATACGCAGTATTTT.

V and J are TRBV18 and TRBJ2-5, with 7 nucleotides matching TRBD2. CDR1 KGHSH and CDR2 LQKENI come from the germline V gene. The CDR3 is made up of 14 amino acids. V trimming: 3 bases; J trimming: 1 base; junction bases outside the gene matches: 2. Here the CDR3 DNA reads TGTGCCAGCTCACCGGGCGGGAGCCAAGAGACCCAGTACTTC. It translates to CASSPGGSQETQYF.

This clone came up a few times. J is TRBJ2-7 and V is TRBV7-2, with D possibly TRBD2 on 6 matching bases. The V end lost 3 bases, the J end lost 9 bases, and 18 bases lay between the germline ends. Germline V gene lookup returns CDR1 SGHTA and CDR2 FQGNSA. This CDR3 has 14 amino acids. Here the CDR3 DNA reads TGTGCCAGCAGCTTCAGTGACGGGATGGGGGGGCAGTACTTC. This encodes CASSFSDGMGGQYF.

This clone has more than one count but fewer than ten. The chain uses TRBV5-1 and TRBJ1-1, with no clear D. The CDR3 spans 13 residues. Trimming stripped 4 bases from V and 0 bases from J, with 7 bases between. Looked up from germline, CDR1 is SGHRS and CDR2 is YFSETQ. The CDR3 DNA sequence: TGCGCCAGCAGCCCCCAAATGAACACTGAAGCTTTCTTT. Translation: CASSPQMNTEAFF.

The chain combines TRBV29-1 with TRBJ1-3; 8 positions agree with TRBD1. The CDR3 has 13 residues. V lost 1 base and J lost 4; bases outside the gene matches: 0. Germline V CDR1 and CDR2: SQVTM, ANQGSEA. CDR3 in amino acids: CSVEGQGGNTIYF. CDR3 coding DNA: TGCAGCGTTGAAGGACAGGGGGGAAACACCATATATTTT.

Here the CDR3 reads CASALAGAYEQYF. The CDR3 DNA reads as TGTGCCAGCGCACTAGCGGGAGCCTACGAGCAGTACTTC. V and J are TRBV28 and TRBJ2-7, with 11 bases matching TRBD2. Looked up from germline, CDR1 is MDHEN and CDR2 is SYDVKM. The CDR3 sequence is 13 residues long. The junction had 2 bases not matched to a gene; V was cut back by 8 bases and J by 2 bases.

J is TRBJ2-7 and V is TRBV10-3; D uncertain. Looked up from germline, CDR1 is ENHRY and CDR2 is SYGVKD. The CDR3 covers 15 residues. Trimming removed 3 bases from V and 1 base from J, with 13 bases in between. DNA for the CDR3: TGTGCCATCAGTGACCCGACACGACAATCCTACGAGCAGTACTTC. Translation gives CAISDPTRQSYEQYF.

This chain uses TRBV6-5 with TRBJ1-2, with unresolved D. CDR1 is MNHEY and CDR2 is SVGAGI in the germline V gene. The CDR3 loop spans 15 amino acids. Trimming removed 0 bases at V and 0 bases at J, with 8 bases between. Here the CDR3 reads CASSYSRVANYGYTF. The CDR3 region has the DNA TGTGCCAGCAGTTACTCGAGGGTAGCTAACTATGGCTACACCTTC.

Regarding this clone: This same CDR3 is encoded by further DNA sequences in the sample. The chain joins TRBV18 to TRBJ2-3; tentatively, D is TRBD1 (6 bases). The CDR3 is made up of 14 amino acids. Germline CDR1 is KGHSH and CDR2 is LQKENI. V lost 3 bases to trimming and J lost 6 bases, with 13 bases between them. Here the CDR3 DNA reads TGTGCCAGCTCACCGGGGCGAAGGGGGGATACGCAGTATTTT. Its protein is CASSPGRRGDTQYF.

V usage is TRBV5-8 and J usage is TRBJ1-1, with D possibly TRBD1 on 6 matching bases. The V gene's germline CDR1 is SGHTS and CDR2 YDEGEE. The CDR3 extends over 17 amino acids. V was cut by 1 base and J by 0 bases, with 16 bases left in between. Written as DNA, the CDR3 is TGTGCCAGCAGCTTGATACCGACAGGAACATTGAACACTGAAGCTTTCTTT. It specifies CASSLIPTGTLNTEAFF. Looking up the rest from reference TRBV5-8 and TRBJ1-1 gives the full variable domain: EAGVTQSPTHLIKTRGQQATLRCSPISGHTSVYWYQQALGLGLQFLLWYDEGEERNRGNFPPRFSGRQFPNYSSELNVNALELEDSALYLCASSLIPTGTLNTEAFFGQGTRLTVV.

The rearrangement uses TRBV28 and TRBJ1-1; TRBD1 aligns across 7 bases. V lost 5 bases to trimming and J lost 2 bases; unmatched junction nucleotides: 5. This CDR3 spans 14 amino acids. Germline assignment: CDR1 MDHEN and CDR2 SYDVKM. Here the CDR3 reads CASSPGGVNTEAFF. The CDR3 bases are TGTGCCAGCAGTCCAGGGGGAGTCAACACTGAAGCTTTCTTT.